This entry lists 27 T cell receptor beta chains sequenced from one sample in a study of blood T cell repertoires in COVID-19. Here immunoSEQ multiplex PCR was the method, and the copy in TCRdb shows in-frame clones only, minus some. The table has roughly 79,000 clones, 84% seen once. The sample was peripheral blood. The receptor source for this set is a man aged 45 to 65 with acute or convalescent COVID-19.

The chain links TRBV11-2 to TRBJ2-5; 10 nucleotides line up with TRBD1. This CDR3 region has 15 residues. With V trimmed by 5 bases and J by 5 bases, 8 bases remained unmatched. Germline V gene data show CDR1 as SGHAT and CDR2 as FQNNGV. CDR3 coding DNA: TGTGCCAGCAGCCCCGGACAGGGGGTGAGGGAGACCCAGTACTTC. Translating gives CASSPGQGVRETQYF.

The CDR3 spells CASSQESWENEQFF. In DNA form, the CDR3 reads TGCGCCAGCAGCCAAGAGTCCTGGGAGAATGAGCAGTTCTTC. The chain has TRBV4-1 and TRBJ2-1; perhaps TRBD2 as D (5 bases). This CDR3 region has 14 residues. Germline CDR1 reads MGHRA; CDR2 reads YSYEKL. V lost 0 bases, J lost 7 bases, and 10 bases lay in between.

V gene TRBV4-3 combines with J gene TRBJ1-3, with 7 bases aligning to TRBD1. Germline V gives CDR1 LGHNA, CDR2 YSLEER. Unmatched junction bases numbered 9, after V lost 2 bases and J lost 2 bases. The CDR3 runs to 17 residues. The CDR3 nucleotides read TGCGCCAGCAGCCAATCATCCCCCGGGACAGCTGGAAACACCATATATTTT. Residues: CASSQSSPGTAGNTIYF.

This clone was seen once. This sequence joins TRBV5-4 and TRBJ2-1, with 8 bases lining up with TRBD2. The CDR3 spans 15 residues. The germline V gene has CDR1 SGHNT and CDR2 YYREEE (reference sequence). The V segment lost 4 bases and the J segment 6 bases; nucleotides outside the gene matches: 9. As DNA, the CDR3 is TGTGCCAGCAGCCTCGGGACTAGTAATATCAATGAGCAGTTCTTC. Translating it yields CASSLGTSNINEQFF.

V is TRBV2 and J is TRBJ2-1; D may be TRBD2 (6 bases). The CDR3 has 14 residues. With 4 bases removed from V and 5 bases from J, the gap between germline ends came to 12 bases. Looked up from germline, CDR1 is SNHLY and CDR2 is FYNNEI. The CDR3 DNA sequence: TGTGCCAGCAGTGTCAGCGGGCGGAACAATGAGCAGTTCTTC. Translation gives CASSVSGRNNEQFF. Based on the CDR3 plus reference TRBV2 and TRBJ2-1, the full variable domain is EPEVTQTPSHQVTQMGQEVILRCVPISNHLYFYWYRQILGQKVEFLVSFYNNEISEKSEIFDDQFSVERPDGSNFTLKIRSTKLEDSAMYFCASSVSGRNNEQFFGPGTRLTVL.

V gene TRBV6-5 combines with J gene TRBJ2-5; 10 bases line up with TRBD2. CDR1 and CDR2 from the germline V gene are MNHEY and SVGAGI. The CDR3 runs to 15 residues. The J segment lost 2 bases and the V segment lost 4 bases, leaving 4 bases of the junction unmatched. The CDR3 loop is CASSSRTSGQETQYF. CDR3 bases: TGTGCCAGCAGTTCTCGGACTAGCGGACAAGAGACCCAGTACTTC.

The J gene is TRBJ2-7, the V gene TRBV4-1; TRBD1 might be the D (6 bases). Per germline, CDR1 MGHRA and CDR2 YSYEKL. The germline V and J ends were trimmed by 1 base and 1 base, with 14 bases remaining between them. The CDR3 totals 16 residues. CDR3: CASSQATGTYSYEQYF. The CDR3 DNA reads TGCGCCAGCAGCCAAGCTACCGGGACATATTCCTACGAGCAGTACTTC.

The gene calls are TRBV6-2 or TRBV6-3 and TRBJ1-1, with 8 bases aligning to TRBD1. The CDR3 runs 15 residues. V was pared by 6 bases and J by 0 bases, with 6 bases of the junction left unmatched. The germline gives CDR1 MNHEY, CDR2 SVGEGT. The CDR3 reads CASSPRQGMNTEAFF. CDR3 sequence (DNA): TGTGCCAGCAGCCCCAGACAGGGGATGAACACTGAAGCTTTCTTT.

This clone occurred a few times. The genes are TRBV29-1 and TRBJ2-7; TRBD1 might be the D (6 bases). The CDR3 contains 13 residues. The germline V and J ends were trimmed by 4 bases and 3 bases, with 13 bases remaining between them. Looked up from germline, CDR1 is SQVTM and CDR2 is ANQGSEA. CDR3 nucleotide sequence: TGCAGCGTTGTAGTACAGGGAGTCTACGAGCAGTACTTC. Translating it yields CSVVVQGVYEQYF.

V gene TRBV7-2 combines with J gene TRBJ1-5; no firm D call. This CDR3 spans 15 amino acids. V was clipped by 5 bases and J by 7 bases, with 18 bases between them. Germline assignment: CDR1 SGHTA and CDR2 FQGNSA. The CDR3 region is CASSPLMGSGQPQHF. In DNA form, the CDR3 reads TGTGCCAGCAGCCCCCTTATGGGGTCGGGGCAGCCCCAGCATTTT.

V is TRBV7-2 and J is TRBJ2-5, with a possible D match to TRBD1 (6 bases). The CDR3 totals 13 residues. V gave up 1 base and J gave up 4 bases, with 7 bases separating them. Germline values: CDR1 SGHTA, CDR2 FQGNSA. The CDR3 spells CASSLGRGETQYF. In nucleotides, the CDR3 is TGTGCCAGCAGCTTAGGCAGGGGAGAGACCCAGTACTTC. Based on the CDR3 plus reference TRBV7-2 and TRBJ2-5, the full variable domain is GAGVSQSPSNKVTEKGKDVELRCDPISGHTALYWYRQSLGQGLEFLIYFQGNSAPDKSGLPSDRFSAERTGGSVSTLTIQRTQQEDSAVYLCASSLGRGETQYFGPGTRLLVL.

V and J are TRBV5-1 and TRBJ1-1, with 9 positions matching TRBD1. Germline trimming cut 3 bases from V and 5 bases from J; bases unmatched to any gene: 5. Germline V lookup: CDR1 SGHRS, CDR2 YFSETQ. CDR3 length: 14 amino acids. The CDR3 DNA reads TGCGCCAGCAGCTGGGGACAGGGAGGAACTGAAGCTTTCTTT. The encoded protein is CASSWGQGGTEAFF.

The rearrangement links TRBV4-3 to TRBJ1-4, with 7 bases lining up with TRBD1. The germline V gene has CDR1 LGHNA and CDR2 YSLEER. This CDR3 region has 16 residues. The trim removed 3 bases at V and 0 bases at J, leaving 4 bases unmatched. The CDR3 spells CASSQRQGATNEKLFF. The CDR3 nucleotides are TGCGCCAGCAGCCAGCGACAGGGAGCAACTAATGAAAAACTGTTTTTT.

The rearrangement joins TRBV6-5 to TRBJ2-2; 8 positions match TRBD1. The germline V gene has CDR1 MNHEY and CDR2 SVGAGI. The CDR3 length is 16 residues. V lost 2 bases to trimming and J lost 8 bases; unmatched junction nucleotides: 10. Here the CDR3 reads CASSYPIPGGHGELFF. CDR3 in DNA: TGTGCCAGCAGTTACCCTATCCCAGGGGGCCATGGGGAGCTGTTTTTT.

The V call is TRBV12-3 or TRBV12-4, the J call TRBJ2-3, with TRBD1 as a possible D gene (6 bases). V was trimmed by 6 bases and J by 5 bases, leaving 12 bases between them. The CDR3 is 13 amino acids. CDR3 DNA: TGTGCCAGCAGAGCAGGGGTAGGAGATACGCAGTATTTT. It specifies CASRAGVGDTQYF.

The chain uses TRBV5-4 and TRBJ2-7; 8 positions agree with TRBD1. V gave up 5 bases and J gave up 2 bases; unmatched junction bases: 3. This CDR3 is 13 amino acids long. Germline loops: CDR1 SGHNT, CDR2 YYREEE (reference sequence). The DNA of the CDR3 is TGTGCCAGCAGTTGGACAGGGACCTACGAGCAGTACTTC. This sequence encodes CASSWTGTYEQYF.

The J gene is TRBJ1-5, the V gene TRBV29-1, with 10 bases matching TRBD1. The V gene's germline CDR1 is SQVTM and CDR2 ANQGSEA. Unmatched junction bases numbered 7, after V lost 5 bases and J lost 6 bases. This CDR3 region has 14 residues. CDR3 residues: CSVSTGTGVQPQHF. The CDR3 nucleotides read TGCAGCGTTTCAACCGGGACAGGGGTTCAGCCCCAGCATTTT. The full variable domain, completed using reference TRBV29-1 and TRBJ1-5, is SAVISQKPSRDICQRGTSLTIQCQVDSQVTMMFWYRQQPGQSLTLIATANQGSEATYESGFVIDKFPISRPNLTFSTLTVSNMSPEDSSIYLCSVSTGTGVQPQHFGDGTRLSIL.

This clone was seen just once. The V call is TRBV27, the J call TRBJ1-6; 7 nucleotides match TRBD1. The germline V gene has CDR1 MNHEY and CDR2 SMNVEV (reference sequence). V shed 3 bases, J shed 10 bases, and the junction held 3 bases outside the gene matches. The CDR3 extends over 13 amino acids. The CDR3 is CASSFQGVSPLHF. CDR3 in DNA: TGTGCCAGCAGTTTCCAGGGGGTCTCACCCCTCCACTTT.

The CDR3 reads CASSQPTSGESGTQYF. The CDR3 DNA sequence: TGTGCCAGCAGCCAGCCTACTAGCGGGGAATCGGGTACGCAGTATTTT. The chain carries TRBV3-1 (or the pseudogene TRBV3-2) and TRBJ2-3; 10 bases are a match to TRBD2. The junction had 11 bases not matched to a gene; V was cut back by 3 bases and J by 8 bases. This CDR3 contains 16 residues. CDR1 is LGHDT, CDR2 YNNKEL, per germline (reference sequence).

This clone is a singleton in its sample. The gene calls are TRBV30 and TRBJ1-5; D may be TRBD1 (6 bases). CDR3 length: 14 residues. Germline-derived CDR1 and CDR2 are GTSNPN and SVGIG (reference sequence). The V end was cut by 4 bases, the J end by 4 bases, with 14 bases between. The CDR3 reads CAWNPQTGNQPQHF. The CDR3 bases are TGTGCCTGGAACCCCCAGACAGGAAATCAGCCCCAGCATTTT.

This rearrangement joins TRBV28 to TRBJ2-7; 14 nucleotides line up with TRBD2. With 5 bases clipped from V and 5 bases from J, the junction kept 14 bases outside the gene matches. CDR1 MDHEN and CDR2 SYDVKM come from the germline V gene. The CDR3 loop spans 18 amino acids. CDR3 in amino acids: CASSHRIGLAGGYNEQYF. The CDR3 bases are TGTGCCAGCAGTCACCGAATTGGACTAGCGGGAGGTTATAACGAGCAGTACTTC.

This clone has just a few counts. This sequence joins TRBV6-2 or TRBV6-3 and TRBJ2-6; a possible D gene is TRBD1 (5 bases). The CDR3 covers 15 residues. V lost 2 bases, J lost 2 bases, and 7 bases lay in between. Germline CDR1 and CDR2: MNHEY and SVGEGT. The CDR3 sequence is CASSYRRAGANVLTF. CDR3 nucleotides: TGTGCCAGCAGTTACCGCAGGGCTGGGGCCAACGTCCTGACTTTC.

The chain links TRBV6-1 to TRBJ1-4; possibly TRBD1 for D (6 bases). The CDR3 has 19 residues. The V end was cut by 3 bases, the J end by 7 bases, with 27 bases between. Germline V gene lookup returns CDR1 MNHNS and CDR2 SASEGT. The CDR3 nucleotides read TGTGCCAGCAGTGACCAAGTGGTAGGCAGGGGCGTGTGGAGTGAAAAACTGTTTTTT. Protein product: CASSDQVVGRGVWSEKLFF.

V is TRBV5-1 and J is TRBJ2-7, with D possibly TRBD2 on 6 matching bases. Germline V gene lookup returns CDR1 SGHRS and CDR2 YFSETQ. The V end was cut by 0 bases, the J end by 3 bases, with 10 bases between. This CDR3 is built from 14 residues. The CDR3 is CASSLGVDYYEQYF. In nucleotides, the CDR3 is TGCGCCAGCAGCTTGGGGGTGGACTACTACGAGCAGTACTTC.

The gene calls are TRBV2 and TRBJ2-1; TRBD2 matches 13 bases. This CDR3 is built from 16 residues. CDR1 and CDR2 from the germline V gene are SNHLY and FYNNEI. J was trimmed by 3 bases and V by 5 bases; bases with no gene match: 4. CDR3 DNA sequence: TGTGCCAGCAGTAGGGGGACTAGCGGGATCTACAATGAGCAGTTCTTC. This gives the protein CASSRGTSGIYNEQFF.

The rearrangement uses TRBV12-3 or TRBV12-4 and TRBJ2-7, with 8 nucleotides matching TRBD2. After removal of 5 bases from V and 5 bases from J, the junction contained 5 bases not matched to a gene. The CDR3 totals 13 residues. The CDR3 DNA is TGTGCCAGCAGTCCGGGAGGGGGGGACGAGCAGTACTTC. Translated: CASSPGGGDEQYF.

The chain couples TRBV9 to TRBJ2-7; 8 nucleotides agree with TRBD1. CDR1 and CDR2 (germline): SGDLS, YYNGEE. The CDR3 extends over 14 amino acids. V was pared by 1 base and J by 3 bases, with 3 bases of the junction left unmatched. CDR3 in amino acids: CASSVYGQGYEQYF. The CDR3 DNA sequence: TGTGCCAGCAGCGTATACGGACAGGGCTACGAGCAGTACTTC.